This T cell receptor (beta chain) was captured by sequencing in a study of blood T cell repertoires in COVID-19. Study background: Sample material is recorded as cDNA or gDNA derived from T cells, B-cell-depleted T cells, or PBMCs.

This CDR3 has 14 amino acids. V was shortened by 6 bases and J by 0 bases, with 8 bases between the two germline ends. From germline, CDR1 is LGHNA and CDR2 YNFKEQ. Under the authors' procedure: Using reference gene primer amplification, nucleated cell counts were estimated. The method was immunoSEQ multiplex PCR; TCRdb's version includes in-frame clones alone and lacks a portion of them. D and trimming come from the DNA, and the V and J calls and clone size come from that table. This sample yields 70,000 or so clones, of which approximately 90% are seen a single time; about a tenth belongs to the top ten.

Source material: peripheral blood. V usage is TRBV4-2 and J usage is TRBJ1-4, with D maybe TRBD1 (6 bases). The receptor's source is a man aged 70 or older with active or convalescent COVID-19. CDR3 sequence reads: CASSHRATNEKLFF. CDR3 coding DNA: TGTGCCAGCAGTCACAGGGCAACTAATGAAAAACTGTTTTTT.